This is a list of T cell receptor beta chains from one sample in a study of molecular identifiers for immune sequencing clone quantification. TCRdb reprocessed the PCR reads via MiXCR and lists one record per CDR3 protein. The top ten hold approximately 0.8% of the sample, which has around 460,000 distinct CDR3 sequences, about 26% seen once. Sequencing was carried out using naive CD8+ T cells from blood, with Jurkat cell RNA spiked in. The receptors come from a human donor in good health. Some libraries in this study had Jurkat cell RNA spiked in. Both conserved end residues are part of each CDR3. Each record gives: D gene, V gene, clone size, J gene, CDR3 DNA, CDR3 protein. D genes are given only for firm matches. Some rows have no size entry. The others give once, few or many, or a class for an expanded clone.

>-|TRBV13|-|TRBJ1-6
TGTGCCAGCAGCTTATTGGGTCCCGGCGGTAATGGGCCCCTCCACTTT
CASSLLGPGGNGPLHF
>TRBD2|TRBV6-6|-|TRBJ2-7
TGTGCCAGCAGTACCCCTTGGACTAGCGGGAACCTACCCTCCTACGAGCAGTACTTC
CASSTPWTSGNLPSYEQYF
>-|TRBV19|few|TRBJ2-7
TGTGCCAGTAGTATAGAGGAGGGACCCACCTACGAGCAGTACTTC
CASSIEEGPTYEQYF
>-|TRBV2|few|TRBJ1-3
TGTGCCAGCACCGCGGACCCCACGAGCTCTGGAAACACCATATATTTT
CASTADPTSSGNTIYF
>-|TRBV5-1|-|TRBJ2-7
TGCGCCAGCTGCTCCGCCCTTTACGAGCAGTACTTC
CASCSALYEQYF
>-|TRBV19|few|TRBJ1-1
TGTGCCAGCAGTACGTGGGGTATGAACACTGAAGCTTTCTTT
CASSTWGMNTEAFF
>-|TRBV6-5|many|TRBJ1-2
TGTGCCAGCAGTTACGAGGGAGGGGATCGCGGCTACACCTTC
CASSYEGGDRGYTF
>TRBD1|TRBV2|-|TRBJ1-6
TGTGCCAGCAGTGAACCGACAGGGGTTTGGTCACCCCTCCACTTT
CASSEPTGVWSPLHF
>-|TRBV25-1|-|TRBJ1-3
TGTGCCACTAGGGAGACGACAAACTCTGGAAACACCATATATTTT
CATRETTNSGNTIYF
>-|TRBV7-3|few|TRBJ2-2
TGTGCCAGCACCGCGGTCGCGAACACCGGGGAGCTGTTTTTT
CASTAVANTGELFF
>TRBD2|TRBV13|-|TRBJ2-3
TGTGCCAGCAGCCCGGCCCCCACTAGCGGGGGGAACACAGATACGCAGTATTTT
CASSPAPTSGGNTDTQYF
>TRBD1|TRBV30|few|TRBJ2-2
TGTGCCTGGAGTGTAGGGGGACAGGGAGTTCCCGGGGAGCTGTTTTTT
CAWSVGGQGVPGELFF
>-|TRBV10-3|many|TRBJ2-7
TGTGCCATCAGTGAGTCCAACGAGCAGTACTTC
CAISESNEQYF
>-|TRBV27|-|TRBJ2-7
TGTGCCAGCAGGACCCTACTACAGGGTACGGGGAGCTCCTACGAGCAGTACTTC
CASRTLLQGTGSSYEQYF
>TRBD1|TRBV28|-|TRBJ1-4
TGTGCCAGCAGTTTTGACCCAACCGGGACAGGGAATGAAAAACTGTTTTTT
CASSFDPTGTGNEKLFF
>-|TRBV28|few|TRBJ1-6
TGTGCCAGCAGTCCCTACAGGGAACCCAATAATTCACCCCTCCACTTT
CASSPYREPNNSPLHF
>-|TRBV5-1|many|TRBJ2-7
TGCGCCAGCAGCCCAGAAGGTAGCGAGCAGTACTTC
CASSPEGSEQYF
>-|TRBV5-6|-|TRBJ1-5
TGTGCCAGCAGCTTCGGGGTTTCGCCCCAGCATTTT
CASSFGVSPQHF
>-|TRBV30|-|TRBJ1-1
TGTGCCTGGGCCGGGATTCCCGAAGCTTTCTTT
CAWAGIPEAFF
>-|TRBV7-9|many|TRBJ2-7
TGTGCCAGCAGCCTAGGAGGAACCCACTACGAGCAGTACTTC
CASSLGGTHYEQYF
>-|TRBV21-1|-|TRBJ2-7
TGTGCCAGCAACCCATCAGGGCCAGGAAGAACCTACGAGCAGTACTTC
CASNPSGPGRTYEQYF
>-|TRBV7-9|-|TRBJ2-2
TGTGCCAGCAGCTTTACGTCTGCAGGGTTAAGGGCCGGGGAGCTGTTTTTT
CASSFTSAGLRAGELFF
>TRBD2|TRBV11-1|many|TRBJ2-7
TGTGCCAGCAGCTTAGCGAGCGGGACCTTCGAGCAGTACTTC
CASSLASGTFEQYF
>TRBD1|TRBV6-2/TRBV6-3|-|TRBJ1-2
TGTGCCAGCAGTCCCTTCCCGGGACAGTACTATGGCTACACCTTC
CASSPFPGQYYGYTF
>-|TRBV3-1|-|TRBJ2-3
TGTGCCAGCAGCCAAGATCCGGAAGTCATATGGAGCACAGATACGCAGTATTTT
CASSQDPEVIWSTDTQYF
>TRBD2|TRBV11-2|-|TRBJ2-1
TGTGCCAGCAGCTTAGAGTTGTTAGCGGGGGGAGATGAGCAGTTCTTC
CASSLELLAGGDEQFF
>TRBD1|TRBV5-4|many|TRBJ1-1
TGTGCCAGCAGCTTTGGAACAGGGGAGGGATTCTTT
CASSFGTGEGFF
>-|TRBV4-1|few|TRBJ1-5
TGCGCCAGCAGCCGTGGTGACGGTAGCAATCAGCCCCAGCATTTT
CASSRGDGSNQPQHF
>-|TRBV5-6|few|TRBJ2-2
TGTGCCAGCAGCTTGAGTACTAGGGAGCTGTTTTTT
CASSLSTRELFF
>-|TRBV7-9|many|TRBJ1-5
TGTGCCAGCAGCGTCGGAAGTCCCTATAGCAATCAGCCCCAGCATTTT
CASSVGSPYSNQPQHF
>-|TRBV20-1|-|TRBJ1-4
TGCAGTGCTAGAGATCTTTGGGGGGCAACTAATGAAAAACTGTTTTTT
CSARDLWGATNEKLFF
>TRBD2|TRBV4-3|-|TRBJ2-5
TGCGCCAGCAGCCAATCTGCGAGGGCTAGCGGATCTCAAGAGACCCAGTACTTC
CASSQSARASGSQETQYF
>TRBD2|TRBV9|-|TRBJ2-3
TGTGCCAGCAGCGTCCCCCAAGCGGGAGGCCTCACAGATACGCAGTATTTT
CASSVPQAGGLTDTQYF
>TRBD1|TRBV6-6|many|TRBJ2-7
TGTGCCAGCAGTGACTCGACAGGGTTTGGTTCCTACGAGCAGTACTTC
CASSDSTGFGSYEQYF
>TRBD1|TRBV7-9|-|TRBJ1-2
TGTGCCAGCAGGGGACAGCCTAACTATGGCTACACCTTC
CASRGQPNYGYTF
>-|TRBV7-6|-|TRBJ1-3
TGTGCCAGCAGCTTTGACATCCCCGAGAGCGGAAACACCATATATTTT
CASSFDIPESGNTIYF
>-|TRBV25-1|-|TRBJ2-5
TGTGCCAGCAGTGGTGGTCCTTGGCGGGAGACCCAGTACTTC
CASSGGPWRETQYF
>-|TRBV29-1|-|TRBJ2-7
TGCAGCGTTGAAGATCGGCGAGTGGGAAACGAGCAGTACTTC
CSVEDRRVGNEQYF
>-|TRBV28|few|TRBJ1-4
TGTGCCAGCAGTTTATACATCCAGGCTAATGAAAAACTGTTTTTT
CASSLYIQANEKLFF
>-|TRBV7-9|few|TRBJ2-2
TGTGCCAGCAGCTTAACCGACGGGATCACCGGGGAGCTGTTTTTT
CASSLTDGITGELFF
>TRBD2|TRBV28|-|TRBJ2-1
TGTGCCAGCAGCTATTCGGGACTAGCGGCTTCCTACAATGAGCAGTTCTTC
CASSYSGLAASYNEQFF
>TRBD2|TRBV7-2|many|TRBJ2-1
TGTGCCAGCAGCTTAGATGCGGGAGATTCTTACAATGAGCAGTTCTTC
CASSLDAGDSYNEQFF
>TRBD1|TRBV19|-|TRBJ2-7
TGTGCCACCACCTGGGGGACAGGGGAATCCTACGAGCAGTACTTC
CATTWGTGESYEQYF
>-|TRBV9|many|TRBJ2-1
TGTGCCAGCAGCGTAGCTGGGTACAATGAGCAGTTCTTC
CASSVAGYNEQFF
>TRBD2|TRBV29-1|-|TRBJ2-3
TGCAGCGCGTCCGAACCCCGGACTAGCCTAATTGGGGATGCGCAGTATTTT
CSASEPRTSLIGDAQYF
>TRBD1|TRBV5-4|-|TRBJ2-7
TGTGCCAGCAGCTTTCAACAGGGGGCCTACGAGCAGTACTTC
CASSFQQGAYEQYF
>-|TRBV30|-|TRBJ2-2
TGTGCCTGGAGTGTACCGTGGACTTCAAACACCGGGGAGCTGTTTTTT
CAWSVPWTSNTGELFF
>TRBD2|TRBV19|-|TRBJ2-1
TGTGCCAGTACCGAACTAGCGGGGGACCCTGAGCAGTTCTTC
CASTELAGDPEQFF
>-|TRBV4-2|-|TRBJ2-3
TGTGCCAGCAGCCCGGAGAACCTAGATACGCAGTATTTT
CASSPENLDTQYF
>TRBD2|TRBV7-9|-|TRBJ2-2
TGTGCCAGCAGCCAGACCTTAGGGACTAGCGGGCGATACACCGGGGAGCTGTTTTTT
CASSQTLGTSGRYTGELFF
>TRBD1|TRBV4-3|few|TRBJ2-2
TGCGCCAGCAGCCAAGATCCCGGGACAGGGATAATTCACACCGGGGAGCTGTTTTTT
CASSQDPGTGIIHTGELFF
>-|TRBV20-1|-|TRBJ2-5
TGCAGTGCTGTGGACGGATACCGGACATCAGAAGAGACCCAGTACTTC
CSAVDGYRTSEETQYF
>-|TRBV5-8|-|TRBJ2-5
TGTGCCAGCAGCTTGTTGGGGGGTGAGCCCCAGTACTTC
CASSLLGGEPQYF
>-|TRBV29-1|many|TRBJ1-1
TGCAGCGCCGACGGGGGGATAGGCACTGAAGCTTTCTTT
CSADGGIGTEAFF
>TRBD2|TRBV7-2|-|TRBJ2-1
TGTGCCCGCAGCTTAGCAGCGGGGGGCGGGGGACCCTACAATGAGCAGTTCTTC
CARSLAAGGGGPYNEQFF
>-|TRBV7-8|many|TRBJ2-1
TGTGCCAGCAGCTTAGCTCGTGAGCAGTTCTTC
CASSLAREQFF